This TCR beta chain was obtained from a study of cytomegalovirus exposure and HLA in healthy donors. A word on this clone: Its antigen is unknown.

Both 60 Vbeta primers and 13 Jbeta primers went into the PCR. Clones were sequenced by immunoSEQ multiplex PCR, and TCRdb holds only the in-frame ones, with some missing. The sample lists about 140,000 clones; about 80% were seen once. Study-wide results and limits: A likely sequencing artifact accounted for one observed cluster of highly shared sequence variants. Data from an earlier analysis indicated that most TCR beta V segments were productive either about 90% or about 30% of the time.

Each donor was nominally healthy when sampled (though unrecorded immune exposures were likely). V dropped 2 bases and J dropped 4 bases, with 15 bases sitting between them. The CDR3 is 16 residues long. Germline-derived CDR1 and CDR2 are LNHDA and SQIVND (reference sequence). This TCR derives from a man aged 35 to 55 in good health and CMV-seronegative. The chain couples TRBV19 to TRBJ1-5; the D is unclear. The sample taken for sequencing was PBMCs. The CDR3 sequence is CASSIITGSTNQPQHF. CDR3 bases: TGTGCCAGTAGTATAATCACGGGGTCTACGAATCAGCCCCAGCATTTT.